The 13 T cell receptor beta chains reported below all come from one sample, sequenced in a study of Graves' ophthalmopathy and Graves' hyperthyroidism (dated by TCRdb to the late 2010s). Sequencing used an Illumina HiSeq 2000. For repertoire sequencing, the TCR beta CDR3 regions were amplified from RNA transcripts. The first round was an RT-PCR using HTBI primers with the Qiagen OneStep RT-PCR kit, and this first round was followed by a second-round multiplex PCR, then size selection and purification. TCRdb reworked the public reads: Q25 trimming with fastp, MiXCR clone assembly, productive beta chains retained. Identical CDR3 proteins give one entry, which carries the most common genes and DNA. Recorded for this sample are roughly 700,000 distinct CDR3 sequences; roughly 41% of them occurred a single time. The ten biggest clones cover 44% of the sample. The sample comprised peripheral blood. The receptors come from an adult man with Graves' ophthalmopathy.

J is TRBJ2-7 and V is TRBV6-5; D unclear. Per the germline V gene, CDR1 is MNHEY and CDR2 is SVGAGI. This CDR3 spans 14 amino acids. Deletions cut 5 bases from V and 1 base from J, with 12 bases between. CDR3 region: CASSDDRGSYEQYF. Written as DNA, the CDR3 is TGTGCCAGCAGTGACGACCGAGGTTCCTACGAGCAGTACTTC.

This clonotype was counted many times. The V gene is TRBV13, the J gene TRBJ1-1; 10 bases are a match to TRBD1. V shed 6 bases and J 11 bases; nucleotides not matched to a gene: 9. Germline V gene data show CDR1 as PRHDT and CDR2 as FYEKMQ (reference sequence). The CDR3 is made up of 13 amino acids. The CDR3 loop reads CASSSGQGEAAFF. The DNA of the CDR3 is TGTGCCAGCAGTTCCGGACAGGGGGAGGCTGCTTTCTTT.

Concerning this clonotype: A much larger clone differs by one base, so this may be a read error. V usage is TRBV25-1 and J usage is TRBJ1-2, with D unresolved. This CDR3 contains 14 residues. The germline CDR1 and CDR2 sequences are MGHDK and SYGVNS. Trimming took off 3 bases at V and 0 bases at J, with 8 bases between the two ends. This CDR3 is CASSDLAANYGYTF. The CDR3 DNA reads as TGTGCCAGCAGTGATTTGGCAGCTAACTATGGCTACACCTTC.

CDR3 sequence (DNA): TGTGCCAGCAGCCCCAGGGCTTGGACGAGTGAAGCTTTCTTT. This sequence encodes CASSPRAWTSEAFF. V and J are TRBV12-3 or TRBV12-4 and TRBJ1-1; the D gene is possibly TRBD1 (5 bases). V was cut by 6 bases and J by 7 bases, with 18 bases left in between. The CDR3 runs to 14 residues.

The sample holds a few counts of this clonotype. The V call is TRBV7-9, the J call TRBJ2-2; D is possibly TRBD1 or TRBD2 (5 bases each). The CDR3 has 13 amino acids. Germline-derived CDR1 and CDR2 are SEHNR and FQNEAQ (reference sequence). Trimming pared 4 bases from V and 4 bases from J, leaving 7 bases between. DNA of the CDR3: TGTGCCAGCAGCTGGGACGCCACCGGGGAGCTGTTTTTT. This encodes CASSWDATGELFF. The full variable domain, its missing parts supplied by reference TRBV7-9 and TRBJ2-2, is DTGVSQNPRHKITKRGQNVTFRCDPISEHNRLYWYRQTLGQGPEFLTYFQNEAQLEKSRLLSDRFSAERPKGSFSTLEIQRTEQGDSAMYLCASSWDATGELFFGEGSRLTVL.

This chain connects TRBV12-3 or TRBV12-4 to TRBJ1-1; D is unclear. Trimming shortened V by 6 bases and J by 10 bases, and 21 bases separated the two germline ends. This CDR3 has 14 amino acids. The CDR3 reads CASSHIQTIPGAFF. For the CDR3, the DNA is TGTGCCAGCAGCCACATTCAAACTATTCCCGGAGCTTTCTTT.

A word on this clonotype: Likely a read error: the CDR3 ends without its conserved phenylalanine or tryptophan. The DNA is omitted, as the CDR3 cannot be located on it reliably, and the CDR3 follows TCRdb's listing. The V and J genes are TRBV2 and TRBJ2-5. The CDR3 adds up to 9 amino acids, both ends counted. The V gene's germline CDR1 is SNHLY and CDR2 FYNNEI. The CDR3 loop reads CASSEGQYY.

This clonotype was counted once. With a much larger clone just one base away, this may be a read error. The chain uses TRBV7-9 and TRBJ1-2; D unclear. The CDR3 is 13 residues long. The germline V gene encodes CDR1 SEHNR and CDR2 FQNEAQ (reference sequence). Here the CDR3 reads CAGSLFPSDGYTF. The CDR3 DNA is TGTGCCGGCAGCTTATTCCCTAGCGACGGCTACACCTTC.

This clonotype was counted ten times or more. The gene calls are TRBV25-1 and TRBJ1-2; possible D gene TRBD1, 5 bases. CDR3 length: 12 amino acids. V dropped 10 bases and J dropped 5 bases, with 14 bases sitting between them. Germline V lookup: CDR1 MGHDK, CDR2 SYGVNS. Here the CDR3 DNA reads TGTGCCACGGTGGGGCATGATTATGGCTACACCTTC. Translated: CATVGHDYGYTF.

This clonotype was observed at least ten times. The chain combines TRBV10-3 with TRBJ1-5; no clear D gene. The CDR3 runs 13 residues. The germline V gene encodes CDR1 ENHRY and CDR2 SYGVKD. V lost 10 bases, J lost 0 bases, and 10 bases lay in between. The CDR3 coding sequence is TGTGCCAGTGGCGATTATAGCAATCAGCCCCAGCATTTT. Amino acid sequence: CASGDYSNQPQHF.

The chain recombines TRBV2 with TRBJ1-2; unclear D gene. CDR3 size: 14 residues. Per germline, CDR1 SNHLY and CDR2 FYNNEI. V was cut by 7 bases and J by 8 bases, with 20 bases left in between. The CDR3: CASTNVGSTGGYTF. Here the CDR3 DNA reads TGTGCCAGCACCAACGTAGGTTCAACTGGGGGCTACACCTTC. Full variable domain (outside the CDR3, taken from reference TRBV2 and TRBJ1-2): EPEVTQTPSHQVTQMGQEVILRCVPISNHLYFYWYRQILGQKVEFLVSFYNNEISEKSEIFDDQFSVERPDGSNFTLKIRSTKLEDSAMYFCASTNVGSTGGYTFGSGTRLTVV.

This chain uses TRBV29-1 with TRBJ2-7, with 9 positions matching TRBD1. This CDR3 spans 14 amino acids. Germline lookup yields CDR1 SQVTM and CDR2 ANQGSEA. With V trimmed by 6 bases and J by 1 base, 7 bases remained unmatched. CDR3 in DNA: TGCAGCGTAGATAAACAGGGGGCTTCCTACGAGCAGTACTTC. Translated, it gives CSVDKQGASYEQYF.

V and J are TRBV2 and TRBJ2-2; D unresolved. V was shortened by 0 bases and J by 5 bases, with 7 bases between the two germline ends. Looked up from germline, CDR1 is SNHLY and CDR2 is FYNNEI. CDR3 size: 14 residues. The chain's CDR3 is CASSEAQRTGELFF. Written as DNA, the CDR3 is TGTGCCAGCAGTGAAGCGCAGAGAACCGGGGAGCTGTTTTTT.